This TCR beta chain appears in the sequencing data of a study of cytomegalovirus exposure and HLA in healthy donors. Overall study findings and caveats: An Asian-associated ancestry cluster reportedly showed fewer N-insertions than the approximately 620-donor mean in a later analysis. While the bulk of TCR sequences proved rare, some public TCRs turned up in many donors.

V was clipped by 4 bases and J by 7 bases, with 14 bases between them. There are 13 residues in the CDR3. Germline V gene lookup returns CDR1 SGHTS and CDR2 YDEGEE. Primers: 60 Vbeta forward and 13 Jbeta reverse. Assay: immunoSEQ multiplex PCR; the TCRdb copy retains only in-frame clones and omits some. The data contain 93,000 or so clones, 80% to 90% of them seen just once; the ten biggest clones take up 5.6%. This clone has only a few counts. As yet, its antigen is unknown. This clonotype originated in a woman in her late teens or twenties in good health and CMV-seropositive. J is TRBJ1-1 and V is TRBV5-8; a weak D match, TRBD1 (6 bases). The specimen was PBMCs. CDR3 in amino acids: CASSLTGVNEAFF. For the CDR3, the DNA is TGTGCCAGCAGCCTGACAGGCGTAAATGAAGCTTTCTTT.